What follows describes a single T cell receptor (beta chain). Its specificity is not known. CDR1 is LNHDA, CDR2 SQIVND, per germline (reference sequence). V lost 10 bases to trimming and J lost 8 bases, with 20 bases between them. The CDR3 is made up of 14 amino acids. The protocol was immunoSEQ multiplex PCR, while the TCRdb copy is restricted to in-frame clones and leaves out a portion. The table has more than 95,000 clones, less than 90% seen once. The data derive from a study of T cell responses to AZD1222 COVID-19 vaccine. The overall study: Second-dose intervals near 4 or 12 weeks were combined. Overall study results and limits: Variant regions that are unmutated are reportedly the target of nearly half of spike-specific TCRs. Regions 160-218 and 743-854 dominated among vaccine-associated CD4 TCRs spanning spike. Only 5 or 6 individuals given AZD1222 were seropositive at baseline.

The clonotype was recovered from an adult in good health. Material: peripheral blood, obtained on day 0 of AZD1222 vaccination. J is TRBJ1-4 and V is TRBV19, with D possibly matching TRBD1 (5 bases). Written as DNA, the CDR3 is TGTGCCACCAAGGAGGTGGGGGTTAGGGAAAAACTGTTTTTT. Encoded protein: CATKEVGVREKLFF.